This T cell receptor (beta chain) was sequenced for a study of graft-versus-host responses after intestinal transplantation. Study background: Once they had received anti-thymocyte globulin induction, all recipients took tacrolimus and steroids for two to three years. Overall study results and limits: Among circulating GvH clones, peak levels were associated with early post-transplant declines in HvG clones. Investigators detected GvH clones in recipient marrow, with some emerging earlier in ileum or blood.

Comment on this clone: Its matching antigen is unknown.

Sequenced by immunoSEQ multiplex PCR; TCRdb stores in-frame clones only, minus some. The table lists some 92,000 clones, over 85% of them singletons. From germline, CDR1 is MNHEY and CDR2 SMNVEV (reference sequence). The trim removed 5 bases at V and 5 bases at J, leaving 3 bases unmatched. The CDR3 runs 13 residues. This sequence was found in a human donor who received an intestinal transplant. This sample comprised unstimulated CD4+ T cells sorted from spleen or lymph node cells, obtained before intestinal transplant. The V and J genes are TRBV27 and TRBJ1-2; 9 bases are shared with TRBD1. This chain's CDR3 is CASSNDRGYGYTF. The CDR3 DNA sequence: TGTGCCAGCAGTAATGACAGGGGGTATGGCTACACCTTC.